This T cell receptor beta chain came from a study of siplizumab effects on memory and regulatory T cells. Findings of the study overall: Assignment of a naive or memory phenotype failed for roughly 75-95% of the proliferating CD4+ or CD8+ clones.

On this clone itself: The antigen is unknown.

This CDR3 comprises 14 residues. The trim removed 3 bases at V and 5 bases at J, leaving 5 bases unmatched. The germline V gene encodes CDR1 PRHDT and CDR2 FYEKMQ (reference sequence). Some 99,000 TCR templates were measured in each sample. The data were produced by immunoSEQ multiplex PCR, yet TCRdb's version contains in-frame clones alone and is incomplete. The repertoire includes some 120,000 clones, about 94% of them detected once, and around 1.7% sits in the top ten. Sample: non-Treg CD4+ T cells sorted from blood. The chain combines TRBV13 with TRBJ2-7; 9 bases are shared with TRBD1. This receptor was identified in a human donor in good health. DNA for the CDR3: TGTGCCAGCAGCTTGGGGACAGGGTTCGACGAGCAGTACTTC. Protein sequence: CASSLGTGFDEQYF.